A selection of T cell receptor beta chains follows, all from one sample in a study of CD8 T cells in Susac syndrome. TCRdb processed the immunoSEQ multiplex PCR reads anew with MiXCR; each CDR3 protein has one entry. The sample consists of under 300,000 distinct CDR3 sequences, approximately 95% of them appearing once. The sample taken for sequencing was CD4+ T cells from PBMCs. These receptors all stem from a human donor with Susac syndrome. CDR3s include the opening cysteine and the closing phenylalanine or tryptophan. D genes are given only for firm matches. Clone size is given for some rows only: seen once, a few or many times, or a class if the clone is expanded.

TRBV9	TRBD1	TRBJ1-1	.	TGTGCCAGCAGCGTAGGGACAGGGAGCACTGAAGCTTTCTTT	CASSVGTGSTEAFF
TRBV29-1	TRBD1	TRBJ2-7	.	TGCAGCGCGAAAGCAGGGACAGGCTCCTACGAGCAGTACTTC	CSAKAGTGSYEQYF
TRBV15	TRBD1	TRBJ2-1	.	TGTGCCACCAGCAGAGTGGGTGGGACAGGGCTGGGGAATGAGCAGTTCTTC	CATSRVGGTGLGNEQFF
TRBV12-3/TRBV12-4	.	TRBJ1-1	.	TGTGCCAGCAGTCGACTCCCGGGCAACACTGAAGCTTTCTTT	CASSRLPGNTEAFF
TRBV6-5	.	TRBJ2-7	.	TGTGCCAGCAGGCAGGGGACAACCTACGAGCAGTACTTC	CASRQGTTYEQYF
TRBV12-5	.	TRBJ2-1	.	TGTGCTAGTGGTCGCCCCCTTGGTCTGAGCTCCTACAATGAGCAGTTCTTC	CASGRPLGLSSYNEQFF
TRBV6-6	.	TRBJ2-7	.	TGTGCCAGCAGTCCGCAGGTGGGGGGCTACGAGCAGTACTTC	CASSPQVGGYEQYF
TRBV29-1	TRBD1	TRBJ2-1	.	TGCAGCGTTGTGCGGACAGGCTACAATGAGCAGTTCTTC	CSVVRTGYNEQFF
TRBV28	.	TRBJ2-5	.	TGTGCCAGCAGTTCCCGGGACCGAGTCAGAGAGACCCAGTACTTC	CASSSRDRVRETQYF
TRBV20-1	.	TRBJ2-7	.	TGCAGTGCTAGTTGGGGTAGAGAGCAGTACTTC	CSASWGREQYF
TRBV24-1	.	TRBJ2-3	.	TGTGCCACCAGTGACCCACCAGGGGATACGCAGTATTTT	CATSDPPGDTQYF
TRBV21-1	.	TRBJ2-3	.	TGTGCCAGCAGGATAGGAGCCCCGCCTGATACGCAGTATTTT	CASRIGAPPDTQYF
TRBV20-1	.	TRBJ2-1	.	TGCAGTGCTAGCGGAGGCATCTACAATGAGCAGTTCTTC	CSASGGIYNEQFF
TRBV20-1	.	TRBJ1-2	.	TGCAGTGCACTTACTATTGGGGATGGCTACACCTTC	CSALTIGDGYTF
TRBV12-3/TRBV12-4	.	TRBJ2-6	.	TGTGCCACCGCAGGAGGGCCTGGGGCCAACGTCCTGACTTTC	CATAGGPGANVLTF
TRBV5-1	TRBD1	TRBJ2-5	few	TGCGCTAGCAGCTTTACAGGACAGGGCCAAGAGACCCAGTACTTC	CASSFTGQGQETQYF